This T cell receptor beta chain was sequenced in a study of CD8+ T cells in alopecia areata (dated by TCRdb to the late 2010s). Describing the broader study: Treated patients were enrolled in an open-label pilot trial of oral tofacitinib, 5 to 10 mg twice daily, for moderate-to-severe alopecia areata. Patients received tofacitinib for 6 to 18 months and were then followed off drug for 6 months to check for delayed response and recurrence. In both human patients and the C3H/HeJ mouse model, the study applied high-throughput TCRbeta sequencing to look at T cell clonal expansion in alopecia areata. Human TCRbeta sequencing covered scalp tissue and sorted CD4+ and CD8+ peripheral blood T cells from patchy and totalis/universalis alopecia areata patients and healthy controls. Tofacitinib-treated patients had biopsies at baseline and at 4 and 24 weeks of treatment, with a later scalp biopsy in several patients. Scalp clonality was compared among normal scalp (n=4), patchy alopecia areata scalp (n=8), and alopecia totalis/universalis scalp (n=8). The RNA source kit depended on sample type: the PAXgene miRNA kit for fixed scalp, the miRNeasy kit for PBMCs, and the RNeasy kit for mouse skin. TCRbeta CDR3 regions were amplified by immunoSEQ multiplex PCR using 35 Vbeta forward and 13 Jbeta reverse primers.

Study-wide findings and limitations: Resident alphabeta T cells in normal human skin are also sequenced, complicating scalp TCR repertoire analysis, unlike mouse skin dominated by gammadelta T cells. Compared with mice, TCR sequences shared between patients were less clear, possibly partly because of HLA diversity across the patient population. Higher clonality and more expanded CD8+ clones were observed in lesional scalp than in normal scalp, particularly in alopecia totalis/universalis, a finding suggestive of antigenic drive.

A note on this clone: Its antigen remains unidentified. Per-nucleotide qualities are absent, and no much larger clonotype sits a single base away.

V and J are truncated by 4 bases and 5 bases respectively, leaving an intervening sequence of 14 bases. Reading the germline V gene gives CDR1 MNHEY and CDR2 SVGAGI. From cysteine to phenylalanine, the CDR3 is 14 amino acids long. Left in the record is the CDR3 DNA by itself, 42 bases read in frame from the first base. The library came from the immunoSEQ multiplex PCR assay. RNA was extracted from all samples and reverse transcribed into cDNA, which served as template for TCR sequencing. First-strand cDNA was synthesized using SuperScript III with a 2:1 mix of oligo-dT and random hexamers. A synthetic immune receptor repertoire was used to assess amplification bias, and residual bias was removed computationally. The paper's data handling went like this. Raw reads were preprocessed to remove errors, and CDR3 was defined by IMGT conventions from the conserved cysteine to phenylalanine. Clonality was computed as 1 minus the Shannon entropy, with the entropy normalized by log2 of the number of productive unique TCRs. Whether each scalp clone was CD4 or CD8 was inferred by checking scalp TCRbeta sequences against the CD4 and CD8 repertoires from sorted blood. Sourced from immuneACCESS, this table was stored by TCRdb with only in-frame sequences that have V and J called. A share of the clones is absent; for the studies checked, an unresolved V gene accounts for under half, and the remainder has no known explanation. For V, J and clone size, that table is used; D and trimming come from the DNA. This sample comprises about 91,000 clones, nearly 45% of them detected only once. Of the sample, approximately 0.79% is held by the ten largest clones.

Lesional scalp punch biopsies and peripheral blood were collected from alopecia areata patients. PBMCs were separated by density centrifugation and stained for CD3, CD4 and CD8, after which CD4+ and CD8+ T cells were sorted on a FACSAria. The sequence was collected from a human donor with alopecia areata. In this chain, TRBV6-5 is recombined with TRBJ1-2; there is no confident call for the D gene. The specimen sequenced was CD4+ T cells sorted from blood. The CDR3 protein: CASSSTSSGYGYTF. The nucleotides are TGTGCCAGCAGTTCGACATCCAGTGGTTATGGCTACACCTTC.